The 28 T cell receptor beta chains below were found in one sample sequenced in a study of cytomegalovirus exposure and HLA in healthy donors (dated by TCRdb to about 2017). Preparation of the library involved the immunoSEQ multiplex PCR assay. A mixture of 60 forward primers for TCR Vbeta segments and 13 reverse primers for TCR Jbeta segments was used in the multiplex PCR. TCRdb provides this immuneACCESS table in a form limited to in-frame rearrangements. Some clones are lacking; in checked studies, under half of them reflect an unresolved V gene, and why the rest are absent is not known. This sample holds about 180,000 clones; about four fifths were observed only once. The ten most abundant clones make up approximately 6.8% of the sample. The sequenced sample consisted of PBMCs. Receptor source: a man aged 25-40 years in good health and CMV-seropositive.

The chain couples TRBV7-3 to TRBJ1-1; a weak D match, TRBD1 (5 bases). Germline V gives CDR1 SGHTA, CDR2 FQGTGA. V dropped 5 bases and J dropped 3 bases, with 13 bases sitting between them. This CDR3 spans 14 amino acids. CDR3 nucleotide sequence: TGTGCCAGCAGCACGATTGGGGGGGACACTGAAGCTTTCTTT. Protein product: CASSTIGGDTEAFF.

The J gene is TRBJ1-6, the V gene TRBV27; 9 nucleotides match TRBD1. Germline CDR1 MNHEY, CDR2 SMNVEV (reference sequence). This CDR3 region has 17 residues. Trimming at V came to 6 bases and at J to 5 bases, leaving 11 bases not matched to a gene. The CDR3 DNA is TGTGCCAGCAGCTCGCCCCTCCGGGACAGGGATAATTCACCCCTCCACTTT. Its protein is CASSSPLRDRDNSPLHF.

The V and J genes are TRBV6-5 and TRBJ1-4; D is perhaps TRBD1 (6 bases). V was clipped by 5 bases and J by 8 bases, with 15 bases between them. CDR1 is MNHEY, CDR2 SVGAGI, per germline. The CDR3 sequence is 14 residues long. CDR3 sequence: CASSGGAGPEKLFF. DNA for the CDR3: TGTGCCAGCAGTGGGGGGGCAGGACCCGAAAAACTGTTTTTT.

V gene TRBV6-1 combines with J gene TRBJ1-6, with TRBD1 identical over 11 bases. The CDR3 runs to 14 residues. The V gene end was trimmed by 7 bases and the J gene end by 8 bases; junction bases not matched to a gene: 4. Germline CDR1 reads MNHNS; CDR2 reads SASEGT. CDR3: CASTGDRGYSPLHF. The CDR3 bases are TGTGCCAGCACCGGGGACAGGGGGTATTCACCCCTCCACTTT.

V usage is TRBV25-1 and J usage is TRBJ2-5; D call uncertain. The CDR3 has 14 amino acids. The V gene's germline CDR1 is MGHDK and CDR2 SYGVNS. With 5 bases removed from V and 3 bases from J, the gap between germline ends came to 13 bases. The CDR3 is CASSSPDGEETQYF. CDR3 coding DNA: TGTGCCAGCAGTTCCCCCGACGGAGAAGAGACCCAGTACTTC.

Only a few counts were recorded for this clone. The V gene is TRBV13, the J gene TRBJ2-7, with 9 bases fitting TRBD1. Trimming at V came to 4 bases and at J to 5 bases, leaving 3 bases not matched to a gene. Germline CDR1 PRHDT, CDR2 FYEKMQ (reference sequence). This CDR3 comprises 13 residues. The CDR3 DNA follows: TGTGCCAGCAGCTCCCGACAGGGGGACGAGCAGTACTTC. Its translation is CASSSRQGDEQYF.

V and J are TRBV5-5 and TRBJ2-7; D is perhaps TRBD2 (6 bases). V gave up 3 bases and J gave up 6 bases, with 13 bases separating them. Germline V gene lookup returns CDR1 SGHKS and CDR2 YYEKEE (reference sequence). The CDR3 consists of 13 residues. CDR3 nucleotides: TGTGCCAGCAGCTGGGGCGGGAACGGCGAGCAGTACTTC. It yields the protein CASSWGGNGEQYF.

This chain joins TRBV7-9 and TRBJ2-5; 9 nucleotides agree with TRBD1. CDR3 length equals 14 residues. The ends lost 3 bases at V and 4 bases at J; junction bases unmatched: 3. Germline V gives CDR1 SEHNR, CDR2 FQNEAQ (reference sequence). The DNA for the CDR3 is TGTGCCAGCAGCTTTGTGGACAGGGGAGAGACCCAGTACTTC. Translated, it gives CASSFVDRGETQYF.

The rearrangement uses TRBV4-1 and TRBJ1-2; weak D call: TRBD1 (6 bases). This CDR3 spans 15 amino acids. CDR1 and CDR2 from the germline V gene are MGHRA and YSYEKL. Trimming removed 3 bases at V and 5 bases at J, with 16 bases between. The CDR3 reads CASSQGAGVPYGYTF. CDR3 sequence (DNA): TGCGCCAGCAGCCAGGGGGCGGGAGTTCCATATGGCTACACCTTC.

V is TRBV27 and J is TRBJ1-5; the D is unclear. The germline gives CDR1 MNHEY, CDR2 SMNVEV (reference sequence). The CDR3 is 18 residues long. V was cut by 5 bases and J by 2 bases, with 22 bases left in between. The CDR3: CASSPLGPSIDGNQPQHF. The CDR3 coding sequence is TGTGCCAGCAGTCCCCTGGGCCCTTCGATAGATGGCAATCAGCCCCAGCATTTT.

The chain recombines TRBV27 with TRBJ2-3; 13 bases fit TRBD2. After removal of 2 bases from V and 6 bases from J, the junction contained 5 bases not matched to a gene. This CDR3 spans 16 amino acids. Germline lookup yields CDR1 MNHEY and CDR2 SMNVEV (reference sequence). In DNA form, the CDR3 reads TGTGCCAGCAGTTTAGGACTAGCGGGAGAAAAGGATACGCAGTATTTT. Translated: CASSLGLAGEKDTQYF.

V usage is TRBV6-5 and J usage is TRBJ1-1; D not certain. Germline-derived CDR1 and CDR2 are MNHEY and SVGAGI. The CDR3 has 15 residues. The V gene lost 2 bases and the J gene lost 3 bases, with 13 bases spanning the gap. The CDR3 sequence: CASSYQSLGDTEAFF. Here the CDR3 DNA reads TGTGCCAGCAGTTACCAGAGTTTAGGAGACACTGAAGCTTTCTTT.

The chain has TRBV5-6 and TRBJ2-7, with D possibly being TRBD2 (5 bases). Germline values: CDR1 SGHDT, CDR2 YYEEEE. Trimming pared 5 bases from V and 0 bases from J, leaving 12 bases between. The CDR3 totals 14 residues. The CDR3 sequence is CASSYRESSYEQYF. In nucleotides, the CDR3 is TGTGCCAGCAGTTACCGGGAAAGCTCCTACGAGCAGTACTTC.

This clone turned up a few times. This chain links TRBV5-1 with TRBJ2-3; 9 bases map to TRBD2. V was pared by 1 base and J by 1 base, with 10 bases of the junction left unmatched. The CDR3 sequence is 18 residues long. Per germline, CDR1 SGHRS and CDR2 YFSETQ. The CDR3 sequence: CASSLMAGGPFGTDTQYF. CDR3 nucleotides: TGCGCCAGCAGCTTGATGGCGGGGGGGCCTTTCGGCACAGATACGCAGTATTTT. The full variable domain, with the rest looked up from reference TRBV5-1 and TRBJ2-3, is KAGVTQTPRYLIKTRGQQVTLSCSPISGHRSVSWYQQTPGQGLQFLFEYFSETQRNKGNFPGRFSGRQFSNSRSEMNVSTLELGDSALYLCASSLMAGGPFGTDTQYFGPGTRLTVL.

This sequence joins TRBV27 and TRBJ1-5, with 8 nucleotides matching TRBD1. This CDR3 contains 15 residues. The V segment lost 3 bases and the J segment 3 bases; nucleotides outside the gene matches: 4. Germline V CDR1 and CDR2: MNHEY, SMNVEV (reference sequence). The CDR3, as DNA: TGTGCCAGCAGTTTTCAGGGGGCGAACAATCAGCCCCAGCATTTT. It yields the protein CASSFQGANNQPQHF.

The chain uses TRBV29-1 and TRBJ2-2; 9 nucleotides line up with TRBD2. J gave up 3 bases and V 4 bases, and 0 bases lay outside the gene matches. This CDR3 comprises 13 residues. Germline values: CDR1 SQVTM, CDR2 ANQGSEA. DNA for the CDR3: TGCAGCGTTGGACTAGCGGACACCGGGGAGCTGTTTTTT. This translates into CSVGLADTGELFF.

This sequence joins TRBV19 and TRBJ1-1; TRBD1 matches at 9 bases. There are 17 residues in the CDR3. The V and J ends lost 1 base and 4 bases, in that order; junction bases with no gene match: 10. CDR1 is LNHDA and CDR2 is SQIVND in the germline V gene (reference sequence). The CDR3: CASSIGGTGLRGTEAFF. CDR3 sequence (DNA): TGTGCCAGTAGTATAGGGGGGACAGGGTTGAGAGGCACTGAAGCTTTCTTT.

This chain links TRBV2 with TRBJ2-1; 11 positions match TRBD2. The V gene's germline CDR1 is SNHLY and CDR2 FYNNEI. This CDR3 spans 17 amino acids. J was trimmed by 3 bases and V by 5 bases; bases with no gene match: 9. The CDR3 reads CASSYSPTSGVYNEQFF. CDR3 in DNA: TGTGCCAGCAGTTACTCTCCGACTAGCGGGGTCTACAATGAGCAGTTCTTC.

This rearrangement joins TRBV11-2 to TRBJ2-1; TRBD2 is a possible D gene (6 bases). Germline values: CDR1 SGHAT, CDR2 FQNNGV. This CDR3 region has 14 residues. V dropped 5 bases and J dropped 9 bases, with 17 bases sitting between them. This chain's CDR3 is CASSPLRELGEQFF. CDR3 DNA: TGTGCCAGCAGCCCGCTGCGGGAACTAGGTGAGCAGTTCTTC.

This clone was picked up a small number of times. This CDR3 reads CASGPLRDSSSTDTQYF. The CDR3 bases are TGTGCCAGCGGCCCCCTTCGGGACTCATCTAGCACAGATACGCAGTATTTT. The gene calls are TRBV27 and TRBJ2-3; TRBD2 is a possible D gene (6 bases). CDR1 is MNHEY and CDR2 is SMNVEV in the germline V gene (reference sequence). The CDR3 has 17 amino acids. V dropped 8 bases and J dropped 0 bases, with 21 bases sitting between them.

V gene TRBV5-4 combines with J gene TRBJ2-7, with a weak D call TRBD2 (6 bases). The length of the CDR3 is 13 residues. Germline values: CDR1 SGHNT, CDR2 YYREEE (reference sequence). Between the trimmed V and J ends, which lost 2 bases and 2 bases, there was a span of 8 bases. The CDR3 nucleotides read TGTGCCAGCAGCTTTTCGGGGGCCTACGAGCAGTACTTC. It is translated as CASSFSGAYEQYF.

This clone has just a few counts. CDR3 in DNA: TGTGCCATCAGAACAGGGGGCTCTGGAAACACCATATATTTT. It translates to CAIRTGGSGNTIYF. The chain couples TRBV10-3 to TRBJ1-3, with 8 bases matching TRBD1. The CDR3 consists of 14 residues. V lost 6 bases, J lost 0 bases, and 1 base stayed unmatched. Germline loops: CDR1 ENHRY, CDR2 SYGVKD.

The J gene is TRBJ2-2, the V gene TRBV5-4, with D possibly being TRBD1 (6 bases). This CDR3 has 15 amino acids. Germline V gene lookup returns CDR1 SGHNT and CDR2 YYREEE (reference sequence). V was trimmed by 4 bases and J by 1 base, leaving 11 bases between them. CDR3 residues: CASSHQTGNTGELFF. For the CDR3, the DNA is TGTGCCAGCAGCCACCAGACAGGGAACACCGGGGAGCTGTTTTTT.

This clone was detected only a few times. This chain uses TRBV7-9 with TRBJ2-7, with 11 bases aligning to TRBD1. The CDR3 is 16 amino acids. V was clipped by 5 bases and J by 6 bases; unmatched bases: 12. Germline-derived CDR1 and CDR2 are SEHNR and FQNEAQ (reference sequence). As DNA, the CDR3 is TGTGCCAGCAGCCTCCCCAGGGGACAGGGGGGAGTCGAGCAGTACTTC. The encoded protein is CASSLPRGQGGVEQYF.

The rearrangement uses TRBV7-9 and TRBJ1-4; D may be TRBD1 (5 bases). CDR1 is SEHNR and CDR2 is FQNEAQ in the germline V gene (reference sequence). V lost 5 bases, J lost 3 bases, and 16 bases lay in between. This CDR3 has 16 amino acids. CDR3 DNA: TGTGCCAGCAGCAACCACCCCGACAGATCTAATGAAAAACTGTTTTTT. Translated, it gives CASSNHPDRSNEKLFF.

The V call is TRBV2, the J call TRBJ2-1; D perhaps matches TRBD1 (5 bases). The CDR3 contains 12 residues. Trimming stripped 6 bases from V and 12 bases from J, with 15 bases between. The V gene's germline CDR1 is SNHLY and CDR2 FYNNEI. For the CDR3, the DNA is TGTGCCAGCAGCATACAGGATTGGGGGCAGTTCTTC. It yields the protein CASSIQDWGQFF.

This chain joins TRBV6-5 and TRBJ1-3, with 9 bases identical to TRBD1. This CDR3 spans 16 amino acids. V gave up 2 bases and J gave up 0 bases; unmatched junction bases: 2. In germline, CDR1 is MNHEY, CDR2 SVGAGI. Written as DNA, the CDR3 is TGTGCCAGCAGTTACGGGGGACAGGGCTCTGGAAACACCATATATTTT. It encodes CASSYGGQGSGNTIYF.

This chain joins TRBV15 and TRBJ2-2; D gene uncertain. V was pared by 1 base and J by 0 bases, with 9 bases between. The length of the CDR3 is 16 residues. Germline CDR1 reads LNHNV; CDR2 reads YYDKDF (reference sequence). The chain's CDR3 is CATSRVLPANTGELFF. In DNA, the CDR3 is TGTGCCACCAGCAGAGTGCTGCCAGCGAACACCGGGGAGCTGTTTTTT. The complete variable domain, with remaining parts taken from reference TRBV15 and TRBJ2-2, reads DAMVIQNPRYQVTQFGKPVTLSCSQTLNHNVMYWYQQKSSQAPKLLFHYYDKDFNNEADTPDNFQSRRPNTSFCFLDIRSPGLGDTAMYLCATSRVLPANTGELFFGEGSRLTVL.